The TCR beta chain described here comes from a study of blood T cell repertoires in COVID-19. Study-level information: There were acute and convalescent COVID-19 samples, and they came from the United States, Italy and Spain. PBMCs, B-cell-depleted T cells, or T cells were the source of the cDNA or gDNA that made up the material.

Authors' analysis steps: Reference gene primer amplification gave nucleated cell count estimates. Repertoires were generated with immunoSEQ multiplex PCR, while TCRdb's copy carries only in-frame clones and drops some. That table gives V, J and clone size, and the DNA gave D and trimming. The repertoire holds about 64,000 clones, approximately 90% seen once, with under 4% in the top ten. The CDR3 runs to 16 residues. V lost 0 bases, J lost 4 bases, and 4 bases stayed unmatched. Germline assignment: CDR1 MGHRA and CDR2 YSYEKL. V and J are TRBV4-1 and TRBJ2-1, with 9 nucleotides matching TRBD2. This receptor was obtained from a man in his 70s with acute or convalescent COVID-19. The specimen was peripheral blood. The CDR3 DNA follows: TGCGCCAGCAGCCAAGATCTTAGCGGGGGTTACAATGAGCAGTTCTTC. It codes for CASSQDLSGGYNEQFF.